Included here is one T cell receptor beta chain sequence, with context. As yet, its antigen is unknown. The data belong to a study of shared clonotypes between healthy human individuals. Here immunoSEQ multiplex PCR was the method, and the copy in TCRdb shows in-frame clones only, minus some. Of hundreds of thousands of clones detected, around 74% appear once; the ten largest clones hold less than 2%. The study, taken as a whole, reports: Though the depth was large, rarefaction showed that sorted-subset sequencing was incomplete.

The sequenced sample was memory CD4+ T cells sorted from blood. Subset described: CD45RA-negative fraction. The TCR originated in a woman younger than 45 in good health.

The CDR3, as DNA: TGTGCCAGCAGTAACCGTATGAGCGGCACTGAAGCTTTCTTT. Amino acid sequence: CASSNRMSGTEAFF. The chain employs TRBV6-5 and TRBJ1-1; D is uncertain. The germline V and J ends were trimmed by 5 bases and 4 bases, with 14 bases remaining between them. CDR1 and CDR2 from the germline V gene are MNHEY and SVGAGI. This CDR3 region has 14 residues.